The present T cell receptor (beta chain) was sequenced within a study of shared clonotypes between healthy human individuals. Selected positively for CCR7 and CD45RO-negative, naive CD8 cells excluded terminally differentiated effector memory CD45RA+ cells. HIV-negative, healthy adults without recent acute infections or vaccinations were the donors. To note about this clone: As yet, its antigen is unknown. The sample has other DNA sequences that encode this CDR3 too.

Several immunoSEQ plates received, in even portions, the genomic DNA of each subset. The table came from immunoSEQ multiplex PCR; TCRdb's copy has only in-frame clones and leaves some out. The sample shows millions of clones, around 93% of them seen only once. Whole-study results and caveats: Generally, naive subsets came out with larger estimated richness than memory subsets.

The CDR3 has 13 amino acids. Trimming cost V 4 bases and J 4 bases; bases outside gene matches: 5. Looked up from germline, CDR1 is SQVTM and CDR2 is ANQGSEA. Sample: naive CD8+ T cells from PBMCs. The genes are TRBV29-1 and TRBJ2-7; 9 bases line up with TRBD1. The sequence was obtained from a man aged 18 to 30 in good health. Some clones in this sample may be carry-over from other donors' samples. The CDR3 DNA sequence: TGCAGCGTTGTGGGGACAGGGCTTTACGAGCAGTACTTC. Protein sequence: CSVVGTGLYEQYF.